The sequence of this T cell receptor beta chain was determined in a study of regulatory T cells in long-lasting Graves disease. Study-wide context: Treatment with antithyroid drugs for over 5 years, together with positive TSH receptor antibodies, meant persistent Graves' disease.

As for time point: persistent/refractory GD, antithyroid drugs over 5 years with positive TRAb. Making the TCR library involved RNA that had been extracted from PBMCs. Patients came from an endocrinology department in Xi'an, China. A peripheral blood sample, around 8.5 milliliters in volume, was drawn into EDTA tubes. Germline assignment: CDR1 MNHEY and CDR2 SVGAGI. Trimming took 0 bases from V and 4 from J, leaving 13 bases between them. The CDR3 loop spans 16 amino acids. TCR beta libraries were built with iRepertoire HTBI primers and Arm-PCR of CDR3 regions. As processed by the authors: Among the samples, some 68 TRBV and some 15 TRBJ segments were identified. TCRdb redid the calling of the multiplex PCR reads with MiXCR, one entry per CDR3 protein. None of the V and J calls come from the authors' own analysis; TCRdb made them. Of approximately 400,000 distinct CDR3 sequences listed, around 21% are singletons.

The chain combines TRBV6-5 with TRBJ1-3; perhaps TRBD1 as D (6 bases). The starting material was peripheral blood mononuclear cells (PBMCs), obtained when the disease was refractory, from a patient treated with antithyroid drugs. The TCR was taken from a female donor with Graves disease. In nucleotides, the CDR3 is TGTGCCAGCAGTTACTCATTGGGGGGCGCGGGAAACACCATATATTTT. Encoded protein: CASSYSLGGAGNTIYF.